This record concerns one T cell receptor beta chain sequence. Its target is unknown. Germline assignment: CDR1 MNHEY and CDR2 SVGEGT. With 4 bases clipped from V and 7 bases from J, the junction kept 8 bases outside the gene matches. The CDR3 is made up of 14 amino acids. TCRdb processed the RT-PCR reads anew with MiXCR; each CDR3 protein has one entry. The repertoire has 650,000 to 800,000 distinct CDR3 sequences, about 14% of them found once; the top ten carry roughly 6.4%. These data come from a study of response to subunit inactivated influenza vaccine. Study-wide results and limits: The authors suggested that every seasonal influenza vaccination recruits few new T cells.

The chain uses TRBV6-2 or TRBV6-3 and TRBJ2-7; 9 bases are a match to TRBD1. This sample comprised PBMCs from blood, obtained 14 days before vaccination. The clonotype was recovered from a man in his fifties who received an inactivated influenza vaccine. The CDR3 DNA sequence: TGTGCCAGCAGTTCAGCCATGGGGACAGGGGAGCAGTACTTC. It encodes CASSSAMGTGEQYF.